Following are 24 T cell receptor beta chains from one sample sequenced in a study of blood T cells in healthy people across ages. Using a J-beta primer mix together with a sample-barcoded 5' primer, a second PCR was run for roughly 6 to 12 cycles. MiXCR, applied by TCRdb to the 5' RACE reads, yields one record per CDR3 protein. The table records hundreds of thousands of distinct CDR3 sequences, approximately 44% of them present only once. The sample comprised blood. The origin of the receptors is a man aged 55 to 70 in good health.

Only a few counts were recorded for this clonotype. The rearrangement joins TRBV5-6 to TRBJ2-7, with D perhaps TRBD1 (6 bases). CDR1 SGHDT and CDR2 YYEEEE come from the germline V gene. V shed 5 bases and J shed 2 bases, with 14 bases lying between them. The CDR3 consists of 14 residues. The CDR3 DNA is TGTGCCAGCAGAGTCAGGACAGAGACCTACGAGCAGTACTTC. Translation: CASRVRTETYEQYF.

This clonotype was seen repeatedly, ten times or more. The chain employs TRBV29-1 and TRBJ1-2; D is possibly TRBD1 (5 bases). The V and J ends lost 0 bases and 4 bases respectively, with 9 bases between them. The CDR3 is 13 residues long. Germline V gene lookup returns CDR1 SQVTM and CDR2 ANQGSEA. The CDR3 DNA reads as TGCAGCGTTGAAGATGACGGGACCTATGGCTACACCTTC. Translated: CSVEDDGTYGYTF.

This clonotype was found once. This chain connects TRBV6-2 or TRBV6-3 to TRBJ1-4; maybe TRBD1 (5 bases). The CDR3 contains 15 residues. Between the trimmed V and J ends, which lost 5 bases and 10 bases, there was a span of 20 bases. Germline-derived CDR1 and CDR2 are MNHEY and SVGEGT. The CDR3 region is CASSLRGRALGKLFF. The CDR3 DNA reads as TGTGCCAGCAGTCTGCGGGGCCGGGCTCTTGGAAAACTGTTTTTT.

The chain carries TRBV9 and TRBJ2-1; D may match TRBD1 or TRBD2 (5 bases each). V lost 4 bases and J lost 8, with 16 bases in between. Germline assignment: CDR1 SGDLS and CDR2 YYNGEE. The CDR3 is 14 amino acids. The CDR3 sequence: CASSYGDPGHEQFF. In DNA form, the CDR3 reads TGTGCCAGCAGCTATGGGGACCCGGGGCATGAGCAGTTCTTC.

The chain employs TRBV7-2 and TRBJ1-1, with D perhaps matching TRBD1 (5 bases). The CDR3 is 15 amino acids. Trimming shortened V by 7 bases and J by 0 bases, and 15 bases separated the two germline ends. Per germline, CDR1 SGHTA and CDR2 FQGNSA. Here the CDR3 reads CASNRDLLLNTEAFF. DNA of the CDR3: TGTGCCAGCAACCGGGACCTCCTTCTGAACACTGAAGCTTTCTTT.

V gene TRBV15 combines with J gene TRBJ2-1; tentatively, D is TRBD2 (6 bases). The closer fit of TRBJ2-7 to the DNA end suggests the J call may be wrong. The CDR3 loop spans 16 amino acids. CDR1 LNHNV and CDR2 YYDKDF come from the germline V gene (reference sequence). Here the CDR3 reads CATSRSRGESYNEQYF. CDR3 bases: TGTGCCACCAGCAGATCCCGCGGGGAGTCCTACAATGAGCAGTACTTC.

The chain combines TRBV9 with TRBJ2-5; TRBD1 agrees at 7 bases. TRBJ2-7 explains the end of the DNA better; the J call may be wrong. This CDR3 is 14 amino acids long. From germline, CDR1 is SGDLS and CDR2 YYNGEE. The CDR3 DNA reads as TGTGCCAGCAGCGCGACAGGGACAAACTACGAGCAGTACTTC. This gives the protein CASSATGTNYEQYF.

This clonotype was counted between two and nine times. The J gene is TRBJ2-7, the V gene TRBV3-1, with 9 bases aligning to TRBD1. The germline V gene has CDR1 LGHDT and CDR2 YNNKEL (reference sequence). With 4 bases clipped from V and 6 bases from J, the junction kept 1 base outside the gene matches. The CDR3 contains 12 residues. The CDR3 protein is CASSRTGVEQYF. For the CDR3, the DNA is TGTGCCAGCAGCCGGACAGGGGTCGAGCAGTACTTC.

The DNA of the CDR3 is TGTGCCAGCAGCGTCACCAATGAGCAGTTCTTC. This sequence encodes CASSVTNEQFF. The chain couples TRBV12-3 or TRBV12-4 to TRBJ2-1; D gene unclear. With 6 bases removed from V and 6 bases from J, the gap between germline ends came to 6 bases. CDR3 length equals 11 residues.

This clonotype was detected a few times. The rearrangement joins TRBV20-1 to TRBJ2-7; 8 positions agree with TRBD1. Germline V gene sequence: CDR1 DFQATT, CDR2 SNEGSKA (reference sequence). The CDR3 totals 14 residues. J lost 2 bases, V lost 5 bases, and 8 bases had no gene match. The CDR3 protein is CSAGSRDRTYEQYF. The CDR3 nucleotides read TGCAGTGCTGGGAGCCGGGACAGGACCTACGAGCAGTACTTC.

The CDR3 here is CASSYSEGQSYNEQFF. CDR3 DNA: TGTGCCAGCAGTTATTCGGAGGGACAGTCCTACAATGAGCAGTTCTTC. This chain connects TRBV6-2 or TRBV6-3 to TRBJ2-1, with D possibly matching TRBD1 (7 bases). The CDR3 runs 16 residues. In germline, CDR1 is MNHEY, CDR2 SVGEGT. With 3 bases removed from V and 1 base from J, the gap between germline ends came to 13 bases.

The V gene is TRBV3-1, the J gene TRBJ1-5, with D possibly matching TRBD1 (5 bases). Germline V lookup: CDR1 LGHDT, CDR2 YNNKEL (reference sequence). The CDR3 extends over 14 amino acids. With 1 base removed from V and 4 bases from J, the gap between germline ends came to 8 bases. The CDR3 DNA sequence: TGTGCCAGCAGCCAAGTGTGGGGGAATCAGCCCCAGCATTTT. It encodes CASSQVWGNQPQHF.

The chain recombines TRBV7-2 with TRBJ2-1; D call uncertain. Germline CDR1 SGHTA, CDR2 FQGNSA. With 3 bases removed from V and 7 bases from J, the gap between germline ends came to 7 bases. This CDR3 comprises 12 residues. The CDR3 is CASSFSLNEQFF. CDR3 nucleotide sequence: TGTGCCAGCAGCTTTTCGTTGAATGAGCAGTTCTTC.

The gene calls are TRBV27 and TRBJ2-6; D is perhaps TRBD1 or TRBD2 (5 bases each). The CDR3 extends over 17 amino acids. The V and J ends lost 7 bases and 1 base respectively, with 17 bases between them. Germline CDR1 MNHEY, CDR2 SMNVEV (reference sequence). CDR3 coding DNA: TGTGCCAGCACCCGACTCACTAGGGGTTCTGGGGCCAACGTCCTGACTTTC. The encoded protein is CASTRLTRGSGANVLTF.

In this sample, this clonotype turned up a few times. The CDR3 bases are TGTGCCAGCAGTTTTTATGGACAGGGTGTAAATGAGCAGTTCTTC. Its translation is CASSFYGQGVNEQFF. The chain couples TRBV28 to TRBJ2-1; 8 bases fit TRBD1. The CDR3 runs to 15 residues. After removal of 3 bases from V and 7 bases from J, the junction contained 8 bases not matched to a gene. Germline CDR1 MDHEN, CDR2 SYDVKM.

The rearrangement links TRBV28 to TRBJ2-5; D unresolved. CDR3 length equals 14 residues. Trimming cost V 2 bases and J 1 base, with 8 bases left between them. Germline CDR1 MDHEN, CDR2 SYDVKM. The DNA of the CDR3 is TGTGCCAGCAGTTTAACCCAGGCCCAAGAGACCCAGTACTTC. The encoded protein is CASSLTQAQETQYF.

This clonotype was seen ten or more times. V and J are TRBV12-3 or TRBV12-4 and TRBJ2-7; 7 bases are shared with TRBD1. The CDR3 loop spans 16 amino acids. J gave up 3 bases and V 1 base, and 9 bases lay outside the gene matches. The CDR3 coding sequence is TGTGCCAGCAGTTTAGATCAGACAGGGTTTCACTACGAGCAGTACTTC. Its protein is CASSLDQTGFHYEQYF.

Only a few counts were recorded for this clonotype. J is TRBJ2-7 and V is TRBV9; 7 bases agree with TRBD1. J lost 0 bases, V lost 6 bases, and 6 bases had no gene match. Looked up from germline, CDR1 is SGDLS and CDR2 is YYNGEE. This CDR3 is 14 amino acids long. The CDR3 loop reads CASTRDSNSYEQYF. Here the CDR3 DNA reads TGTGCCAGCACCAGGGACAGCAACTCCTACGAGCAGTACTTC.

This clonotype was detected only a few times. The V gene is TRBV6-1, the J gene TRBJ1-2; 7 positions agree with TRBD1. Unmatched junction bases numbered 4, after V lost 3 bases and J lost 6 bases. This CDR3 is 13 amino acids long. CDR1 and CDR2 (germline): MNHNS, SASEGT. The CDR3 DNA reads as TGTGCCAGCAGTGACAGGCAGGGGGATGGCTACACCTTC. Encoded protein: CASSDRQGDGYTF.

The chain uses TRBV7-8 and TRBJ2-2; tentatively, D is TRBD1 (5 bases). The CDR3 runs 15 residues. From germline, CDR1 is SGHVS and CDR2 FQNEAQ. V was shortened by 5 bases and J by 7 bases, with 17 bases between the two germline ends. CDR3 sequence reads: CASSLRQPLNGELFF. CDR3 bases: TGTGCCAGCAGCCTGCGACAGCCCCTGAACGGGGAGCTGTTTTTT.

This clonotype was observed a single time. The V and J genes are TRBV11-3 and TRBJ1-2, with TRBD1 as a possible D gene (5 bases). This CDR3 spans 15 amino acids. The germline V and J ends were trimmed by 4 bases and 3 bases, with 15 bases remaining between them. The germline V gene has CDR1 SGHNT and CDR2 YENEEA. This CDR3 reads CASSSAGGRDYGYTF. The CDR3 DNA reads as TGTGCCAGCAGCTCCGCTGGGGGTCGGGACTATGGCTACACCTTC.

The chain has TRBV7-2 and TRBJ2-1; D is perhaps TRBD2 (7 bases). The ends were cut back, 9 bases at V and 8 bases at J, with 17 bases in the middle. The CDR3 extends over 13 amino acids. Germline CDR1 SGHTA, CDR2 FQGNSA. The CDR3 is CASCGGGGDEQFF. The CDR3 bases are TGTGCCAGTTGCGGGGGCGGGGGTGATGAGCAGTTCTTC.

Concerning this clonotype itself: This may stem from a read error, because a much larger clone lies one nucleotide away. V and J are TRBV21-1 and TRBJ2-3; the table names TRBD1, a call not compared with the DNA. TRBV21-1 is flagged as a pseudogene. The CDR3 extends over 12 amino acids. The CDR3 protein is CAGRGRPDTQYF. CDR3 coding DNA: TGTGCCGGCCGGGGGAGACCAGATACGCAGTATTTT.

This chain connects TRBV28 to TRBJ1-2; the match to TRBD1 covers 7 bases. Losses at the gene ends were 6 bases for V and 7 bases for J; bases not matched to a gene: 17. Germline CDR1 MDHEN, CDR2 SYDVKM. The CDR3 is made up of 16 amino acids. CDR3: CASSHDVGTEGGGYTF. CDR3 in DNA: TGTGCCAGCAGCCACGACGTGGGGACAGAAGGTGGTGGCTACACCTTC.